These 10 T cell receptor beta chains came from one sample sequenced in a study of OX40 agonist ivuxolimab in advanced cancers. The table came from immunoSEQ multiplex PCR; TCRdb's copy has only in-frame clones and leaves some out. The sample records roughly 16,000 clones, about 81% being singletons. The sample in question was CD4+ or CD8+ T cells sorted from blood, obtained in a trial of the OX40 agonist ivuxolimab. The receptors derive from an adult with an advanced solid tumor such as melanoma, head and neck, liver or kidney cancer.

This clone turned up a few times. This chain connects TRBV6-5 to TRBJ2-7; D might be TRBD1 or TRBD2, each matching 5 bases. Between the trimmed V and J ends, which lost 6 bases and 0 bases, there was a span of 15 bases. The CDR3 totals 15 residues. Germline assignment: CDR1 MNHEY and CDR2 SVGAGI. CDR3: CASSVGTASSYEQYF. DNA of the CDR3: TGTGCCAGCAGCGTAGGGACGGCTAGCTCCTACGAGCAGTACTTC.

V gene TRBV18 combines with J gene TRBJ1-5, with D unresolved. CDR3 length equals 13 residues. V was cut by 3 bases and J by 10 bases, with 13 bases left in between. Germline lookup yields CDR1 KGHSH and CDR2 LQKENI. For the CDR3, the DNA is TGTGCCAGCTCACCTCCTAATGAGGGACCCCAGCATTTT. This codes for CASSPPNEGPQHF. The full variable domain, in which reference TRBV18 and TRBJ1-5 provide the parts outside the CDR3, is NAGVMQNPRHLVRRRGQEARLRCSPMKGHSHVYWYRQLPEEGLKFMVYLQKENIIDESGMPKERFSAEFPKEGPSILRIQQVVRGDSAAYFCASSPPNEGPQHFGDGTRLSIL.

The chain recombines TRBV4-3 with TRBJ1-1; D ambiguous. Per germline, CDR1 LGHNA and CDR2 YSLEER. V lost 3 bases and J lost 10, with 18 bases in between. The CDR3 runs to 14 residues. CDR3 in DNA: TGCGCCAGCAGCCAGAGGGAGGGAGGGAGTCCAGCTTTCTTT. Translated: CASSQREGGSPAFF.

For the CDR3, the DNA is TGTGCCAGTAGTCCCGGGACAGCAACCTACGAGCAGTACTTC. Its translation is CASSPGTATYEQYF. The J gene is TRBJ2-7, the V gene TRBV19, with 7 bases matching TRBD1. V gave up 5 bases and J gave up 2 bases; unmatched junction bases: 6. Per germline, CDR1 LNHDA and CDR2 SQIVND (reference sequence). This CDR3 has 14 residues. Complete variable domain (other parts from reference TRBV19 and TRBJ2-7): DGGITQSPKYLFRKEGQNVTLSCEQNLNHDAMYWYRQDPGQGLRLIYYSQIVNDFQKGDIAEGYSVSREKKESFPLTVTSAQKNPTAFYLCASSPGTATYEQYFGPGTRLTVT.

This rearrangement joins TRBV19 to TRBJ2-7, with D possibly being TRBD1 (5 bases). Trimming pared 8 bases from V and 2 bases from J, leaving 16 bases between. The length of the CDR3 is 14 residues. Per the germline V gene, CDR1 is LNHDA and CDR2 is SQIVND (reference sequence). In nucleotides, the CDR3 is TGTGCCAGTTCTCCTGCTGACAGCACCTACGAGCAGTACTTC. This gives the protein CASSPADSTYEQYF.

The chain links TRBV11-2 to TRBJ1-6; no clear D. This CDR3 has 15 amino acids. Trimming shortened V by 5 bases and J by 8 bases, and 16 bases separated the two germline ends. Germline-derived CDR1 and CDR2 are SGHAT and FQNNGV. The DNA of the CDR3 is TGTGCCAGCAGCCTCGGAAAAAGCAGTTATTCACCCCTCCACTTT. Translation gives CASSLGKSSYSPLHF. Combining the CDR3 with reference TRBV11-2 and TRBJ1-6 gives the whole variable domain EAGVAQSPRYKIIEKRQSVAFWCNPISGHATLYWYQQILGQGPKLLIQFQNNGVVDDSQLPKDRFSAERLKGVDSTLKIQPAKLEDSAVYLCASSLGKSSYSPLHFGNGTRLTVT.

This chain links TRBV4-3 with TRBJ2-1, with TRBD2 matching over 11 bases. Germline V lookup: CDR1 LGHNA, CDR2 YSLEER. The CDR3 spans 16 residues. J lost 5 bases, V lost 1 base, and 4 bases had no gene match. CDR3 protein: CASSQVAGGLDNEQFF. CDR3 bases: TGCGCCAGCAGCCAAGTAGCGGGAGGGCTCGACAATGAGCAGTTCTTC.

The rearrangement links TRBV4-3 to TRBJ2-7, with D possibly called TRBD1 or TRBD2 (5 bases each). CDR1 and CDR2 (germline): LGHNA, YSLEER. The CDR3 totals 15 residues. V lost 2 bases and J 3 bases, leaving 14 bases between the germline ends. CDR3: CASSQHGTQNYEQYF. The DNA for the CDR3 is TGCGCCAGCAGCCAACACGGGACCCAGAACTACGAGCAGTACTTC.

This clone was seen a handful of times. This chain joins TRBV9 and TRBJ1-4, with 7 bases aligning to TRBD1. Germline V gene lookup returns CDR1 SGDLS and CDR2 YYNGEE. With V trimmed by 0 bases and J by 8 bases, 7 bases remained unmatched. There are 15 residues in the CDR3. The CDR3 nucleotides read TGTGCCAGCAGCGTAGCCGGGACAGCATGGGAAAAACTGTTTTTT. It yields the protein CASSVAGTAWEKLFF. Full variable domain (rest looked up from reference TRBV9 and TRBJ1-4): DSGVTQTPKHLITATGQRVTLRCSPRSGDLSVYWYQQSLDQGLQFLIQYYNGEERAKGNILERFSAQQFPDLHSELNLSSLELGDSALYFCASSVAGTAWEKLFFGSGTQLSVL.

The V call is TRBV29-1, the J call TRBJ2-4; D could derive from TRBD1 or TRBD2 (5 bases each). V was pared by 4 bases and J by 4 bases, with 11 bases between. Germline CDR1 reads SQVTM; CDR2 reads ANQGSEA. The CDR3 has 13 amino acids. The CDR3 nucleotides read TGCAGCGTTGTTGGGGGAGAGAAAAACATTCAGTACTTC. Amino acids: CSVVGGEKNIQYF.